The rows below give T cell receptor beta chains drawn from one sample of a study of T cells after yellow fever vaccination. TCRdb passed the 5' RACE reads through MiXCR, listing each CDR3 protein once. The table lists a few hundred thousand distinct CDR3 sequences, approximately 8% of them singletons. The sequenced sample was CD4+ T cells sorted from PBMCs, obtained 5 days after the yellow fever booster vaccination. These receptors came from a young man who received the YFV17D yellow fever vaccine. Both conserved end residues are trimmed from each CDR3.

>TRBV7-9
ASSLPGQGIGYT
>TRBV3-1
ASSQLPRDTEAF
>TRBV18
ASSPTVLHTGELF
>TRBV5-1
ASSPDGVNQPQH
>TRBV28
ASTGTTYGYT
>TRBV20-1
SAARQGASTEAF
>TRBV10-3
AISHPRGEQF
>TRBV24-1
ATSRTDTQY
>TRBV10-3
AIKARGYSSNYGYT
>TRBV19
ASKTGSNQPQH
>TRBV20-1
SAQGVTSEQY
>TRBV9
ASSPHSRGRENYGYT
>TRBV7-2
ASSPGPHGQPQH
>TRBV6-6
ASSYLDQPQH
>TRBV10-3
AISRLAGETQY
>TRBV11-1
ASSFGGLLEQF
>TRBV30
AWKRLGYNEQF
>TRBV23-1
ASSQPTGTGGVESTDTQY
>TRBV5-1
ASSLAPGQGTYEQF
>TRBV5-6
ASSWGQGTSPLH
>TRBV28
ASTVAGTSYNEQF
>TRBV18
ASSPPSQGGETQY
>TRBV7-3
ASIFSNQPQH
>TRBV28
ASREGGAGNTEAF
>TRBV15
ATSRKDSNKPEAF
>TRBV4-2
ASSHPDRGQETQY
>TRBV7-2
ASKTGASPLH
>TRBV5-1
ASSTLLAGGVDEQF
>TRBV7-9
ASSLSARNIQY
>TRBV12-3/TRBV12-4
ASTLFPNVPNYGYT
>TRBV5-1
ASSLVSEETQY
>TRBV12-3/TRBV12-4
ASSLLRGVNTGELF
>TRBV27
AVKRTSGYNEQF
>TRBV24-1
ATSGSVVETQY
>TRBV20-1
SARRDRGPGYT
>TRBV6-5
ASSSGRTSTDTQY
>TRBV5-1
ASSLETSGGLRF
>TRBV28
ASSLGQILTNYNSPLH
>TRBV6-1
ASSADRVADTQY
>TRBV7-9
ASSLVRSNTEAF
>TRBV25-1
ASSEYGETGELF
>TRBV6-2/TRBV6-3
ASSLTAGKGYGYT
>TRBV18
ASSPRQDNEQF
>TRBV28
ASSPTLGRNYGYT
>TRBV6-1
ASSIRRANTEAF